The 5 T cell receptor beta chains in this list originate from one sample, sequenced in a study of blood T cell repertoires in COVID-19. The data were produced by immunoSEQ multiplex PCR, yet TCRdb's version contains in-frame clones alone and is incomplete. The sample includes approximately 210,000 clones, 84% seen only once; the top ten take approximately 19%. Sequencing input: peripheral blood. The receptors were sampled from a human donor in a cohort sampled during active COVID-19.

A remark on this clone: Compared with germline, one end of the junction differs, possibly owing to a read error. The chain couples TRBV6-1 to TRBJ2-1; tentatively, D is TRBD1 (6 bases). The CDR3 has 11 amino acids. Germline lookup yields CDR1 MNHNS and CDR2 SASEGT. CDR3 bases: TGTGCCAGCAGTGACCCGGGACATGGCATCTTC. This encodes CASSDPGHGIF.

This clone came up a few times. The DNA for the CDR3 is TGCGCCAGCAGCGGGGCAGTGAACACTGAAGCTTTCTTT. Its translation: CASSGAVNTEAFF. V usage is TRBV5-1 and J usage is TRBJ1-1; D might be TRBD1 (5 bases). Per the germline V gene, CDR1 is SGHRS and CDR2 is YFSETQ. Trimming pared 4 bases from V and 0 bases from J, leaving 7 bases between. This CDR3 has 13 amino acids. Based on the CDR3 plus reference TRBV5-1 and TRBJ1-1, the full variable domain is KAGVTQTPRYLIKTRGQQVTLSCSPISGHRSVSWYQQTPGQGLQFLFEYFSETQRNKGNFPGRFSGRQFSNSRSEMNVSTLELGDSALYLCASSGAVNTEAFFGQGTRLTVV.

V is TRBV4-1 and J is TRBJ2-3; D is ambiguous. This CDR3 is 11 amino acids long. Germline V CDR1 and CDR2: MGHRA, YSYEKL. V lost 4 bases, J lost 5 bases, and 4 bases lay in between. CDR3 nucleotides: TGCGCCAGCAGCCTTAGAGATACGCAGTATTTT. Translating it yields CASSLRDTQYF.

This clone has more than one count but fewer than ten. The J gene is TRBJ1-3, the V gene TRBV4-2; D not certain. The CDR3 sequence is 16 residues long. V shed 0 bases and J shed 8 bases, with 17 bases lying between them. Germline V CDR1 and CDR2: LGHNA, YNFKEQ. DNA for the CDR3: TGTGCCAGCAGCCAAGATCTTGGACTTCAAGGTGACACCATATATTTT. It translates to CASSQDLGLQGDTIYF.

This clone was seen ten or more times. This CDR3 is CAFSSLQGLSGGYTF. The DNA for the CDR3 is TGTGCCTTCTCTTCTCTACAGGGATTATCGGGTGGCTACACCTTC. The chain uses TRBV30 and TRBJ1-2, with D maybe TRBD1 (6 bases). V was pared by 7 bases and J by 7 bases, with 25 bases between. Looked up from germline, CDR1 is GTSNPN and CDR2 is SVGIG (reference sequence). This CDR3 contains 15 residues. The complete variable domain, with remaining parts taken from reference TRBV30 and TRBJ1-2, reads SQTIHQWPATLVQPVGSPLSLECTVEGTSNPNLYWYRQAAGRGLQLLFYSVGIGQISSEVPQNLSASRPQDRQFILSSKKLLLSDSGFYLCAFSSLQGLSGGYTFGSGTRLTVV.